A single sample gave rise to the 13 T cell receptor beta chains below, sequenced in a study of regulatory T cells in long-lasting Graves disease. Combining iRepertoire HTBI primers with Arm-PCR of CDR3 regions, the authors built TCR beta libraries. TCRdb re-analysed the multiplex PCR reads in MiXCR, keeping a single row per CDR3 protein. The data contain under 500,000 distinct CDR3 sequences, 15% to 20% of them singletons. Sample time point: newly diagnosed GD, antithyroid drugs for less than 3 months. PBMC RNA served as the TCR library source. This sample also appeared in a second study, on T cells in Graves' hyperthyroidism and ophthalmopathy.

The specimen was peripheral blood mononuclear cells (PBMCs), collected at new diagnosis, from a patient treated with antithyroid drugs. The source of these receptors is a woman aged 25 to 39 with Graves disease.

The chain recombines TRBV27 with TRBJ1-2; D is uncertain. Trimming pared 3 bases from V and 4 bases from J, leaving 12 bases between. CDR3 length: 14 residues. CDR1 is MNHEY and CDR2 is SMNVEV in the germline V gene (reference sequence). The CDR3 spells CASSLGKRGYGYTF. CDR3 DNA: TGTGCCAGCAGTTTGGGGAAGAGAGGCTATGGCTACACCTTC.

This clonotype was found many times. The chain couples TRBV27 to TRBJ2-7; 8 positions agree with TRBD1. The CDR3 is made up of 13 amino acids. Germline V gene lookup returns CDR1 MNHEY and CDR2 SMNVEV (reference sequence). The trim removed 5 bases at V and 6 bases at J, leaving 6 bases unmatched. The CDR3 loop is CASSMDRASEQYF. The DNA for the CDR3 is TGTGCCAGCAGTATGGACAGGGCGTCCGAGCAGTACTTC.

This clonotype turned up a few times. V usage is TRBV16 and J usage is TRBJ2-1; the match to TRBD2 covers 10 bases. This CDR3 spans 15 amino acids. Per the germline V gene, CDR1 is KGHSY and CDR2 is FQNENV. Germline trimming cut 7 bases from V and 6 bases from J; bases unmatched to any gene: 9. For the CDR3, the DNA is TGTGCCAGCACACGGAGCGGGAGGGACTCCAATGAGCAGTTCTTC. It is translated as CASTRSGRDSNEQFF.

At least ten counts were recorded for this clonotype. This chain connects TRBV7-9 to TRBJ2-1; 13 bases line up with TRBD2. Germline CDR1 SEHNR, CDR2 FQNEAQ (reference sequence). V shed 4 bases, J shed 0 bases, and the junction held 6 bases outside the gene matches. The CDR3 has 18 residues. CDR3 amino acids: CASSSGTSGISSYNEQFF. DNA for the CDR3: TGTGCCAGCAGCTCCGGGACTAGCGGGATCAGCTCCTACAATGAGCAGTTCTTC. The full variable domain, rest sourced from reference TRBV7-9 and TRBJ2-1, is DTGVSQNPRHKITKRGQNVTFRCDPISEHNRLYWYRQTLGQGPEFLTYFQNEAQLEKSRLLSDRFSAERPKGSFSTLEIQRTEQGDSAMYLCASSSGTSGISSYNEQFFGPGTRLTVL.

This clonotype was observed at least ten times. This chain joins TRBV5-1 and TRBJ2-2, with D possibly matching TRBD2 (5 bases). Germline V gene lookup returns CDR1 SGHRS and CDR2 YFSETQ. V shed 0 bases and J shed 6 bases, with 9 bases lying between them. The CDR3 runs 14 residues. CDR3 amino acids: CASSLASGAGELFF. In nucleotides, the CDR3 is TGCGCCAGCAGCTTGGCCTCCGGGGCCGGGGAGCTGTTTTTT. The variable domain in full, with the rest retrieved from reference TRBV5-1 and TRBJ2-2, is KAGVTQTPRYLIKTRGQQVTLSCSPISGHRSVSWYQQTPGQGLQFLFEYFSETQRNKGNFPGRFSGRQFSNSRSEMNVSTLELGDSALYLCASSLASGAGELFFGEGSRLTVL.

The table lists this clonotype with many counts. The V and J genes are TRBV30 and TRBJ1-5; tentative D call: TRBD1 (5 bases). CDR1 GTSNPN and CDR2 SVGIG come from the germline V gene (reference sequence). V was pared by 1 base and J by 2 bases, with 12 bases between. This CDR3 comprises 15 residues. This CDR3 is CAWSEGLLGNQPQHF. CDR3 nucleotides: TGTGCCTGGAGTGAGGGGCTTTTGGGCAATCAGCCCCAGCATTTT.

This clonotype was seen at least ten times. This rearrangement joins TRBV12-3 or TRBV12-4 to TRBJ2-2, with 11 nucleotides matching TRBD1. CDR3 length equals 17 residues. After removal of 0 bases from V and 3 bases from J, the junction contained 3 bases not matched to a gene. CDR3 loop: CASSLAGQGADTGELFF. In DNA, the CDR3 is TGTGCCAGCAGTTTAGCCGGACAGGGGGCGGACACCGGGGAGCTGTTTTTT.

At least ten counts were recorded for this clonotype. The chain combines TRBV7-9 with TRBJ1-4; 10 bases align to TRBD1. Germline V lookup: CDR1 SEHNR, CDR2 FQNEAQ (reference sequence). J lost 3 bases, V lost 5 bases, and 3 bases had no gene match. The CDR3 covers 15 residues. In DNA, the CDR3 is TGTGCCAGCAGCATAGGACAGGGGGCTAATGAAAAACTGTTTTTT. Translating it yields CASSIGQGANEKLFF.

This clonotype was seen many times. This chain connects TRBV29-1 to TRBJ2-2; D gene unclear. The V end lost 1 base, the J end lost 8 bases, and 11 bases lay between the germline ends. CDR1 and CDR2 (germline): SQVTM, ANQGSEA. The CDR3 length is 13 residues. As DNA, the CDR3 is TGCAGCGTTGAAGGCCCTAGGTTAGGGGAGCTGTTTTTT. Amino acids: CSVEGPRLGELFF.

The table lists this clonotype with a few counts. The J gene is TRBJ2-1, the V gene TRBV9, with 14 positions matching TRBD2. This CDR3 is built from 14 residues. The germline V gene has CDR1 SGDLS and CDR2 YYNGEE. With 0 bases clipped from V and 15 bases from J, the junction kept 5 bases outside the gene matches. Written as DNA, the CDR3 is TGTGCCAGCAGCGTAGTGGGACTAGCGGGAGTTCGGTTCTTC. It yields the protein CASSVVGLAGVRFF.

The chain couples TRBV11-2 to TRBJ2-1; 11 nucleotides agree with TRBD2. The CDR3 is 13 residues long. Germline-derived CDR1 and CDR2 are SGHAT and FQNNGV. After removal of 5 bases from V and 8 bases from J, the junction contained 2 bases not matched to a gene. In DNA form, the CDR3 reads TGTGCCAGCAGCATAGCGGGAGGGGATGAGCAGTTCTTC. It specifies CASSIAGGDEQFF.

About this clonotype: A read error may explain this, as a much larger clone is one base away. V is TRBV28 and J is TRBJ1-6; the D is unclear. Germline V gene data show CDR1 as MDHEN and CDR2 as SYDVKM. This CDR3 is 15 amino acids long. CDR3 region: CASSFGRSYNSPHHF. For the CDR3, the DNA is TGTGCCAGCAGTTTCGGGCGCTCCTATAATTCACCCCACCACTTT.

The sample holds a few counts of this clonotype. The chain carries TRBV6-2 or TRBV6-3 and TRBJ2-1; weak D call: TRBD1 (6 bases). Germline CDR1 reads MNHEY; CDR2 reads SVGEGT. CDR3 size: 14 residues. Trimming took 10 bases from V and 0 from J, leaving 13 bases between them. The CDR3 protein is CATGNRVSYNEQFF. The CDR3 DNA follows: TGTGCCACCGGCAACAGGGTCTCCTACAATGAGCAGTTCTTC.